This TCR beta chain was obtained from a study of blood T cell repertoires in COVID-19. Study information: Samples representing acute and convalescent COVID-19 were sourced from the United States, Italy and Spain. T cells, B-cell-depleted T cells, or PBMCs provided the cDNA or gDNA that served as material.

In the original analysis: The assay estimated nucleated cells by amplifying reference gene primers. The assay was immunoSEQ multiplex PCR, and TCRdb's table has in-frame clones only and misses some. V and J calls and clone size are those listed in that table; D and trimming were worked out from the DNA. The sample carries 110,000 to 150,000 clones, approximately 82% recorded once. CDR3 size: 15 residues. Germline CDR1 and CDR2: SGHTA and FQGNSA. V lost 4 bases and J lost 6, with 13 bases in between. The sequenced sample consisted of peripheral blood. The receptor's source is a man in his sixties with active or convalescent COVID-19. This chain connects TRBV7-2 to TRBJ1-6; D is uncertain. Here the CDR3 DNA reads TGTGCCAGCAGCTCGGAGCCGGGTAGTAATTCACCCCTCCACTTT. Translating it yields CASSSEPGSNSPLHF.